This is a list of T cell receptor beta chains from one sample in a study of cytomegalovirus exposure and HLA in healthy donors. Method: immunoSEQ multiplex PCR; TCRdb's copy keeps in-frame clones and lacks some. This sample has approximately 110,000 clones, with 70% found just once. Sequences were obtained from PBMCs. The receptors were gathered from a man aged 35 to 55 in good health and CMV-seropositive. CDR3s include the opening cysteine and the closing phenylalanine or tryptophan. Each record gives: J gene, V gene, D gene, clone size, CDR3 DNA, CDR3 protein. D genes are given only for firm matches. For some rows the clone size is stated as once, few or many, or as a class when expanded; others skip it.

TRBJ2-1 TRBV6-4 TRBD2 . TGTGCCAGCAGTAGCGGGAGCTCCTACAATGAGCAGTTCTTC CASSSGSSYNEQFF
TRBJ1-2 TRBV6-4 . few TGTGCCAGCAGTGAAATACAGGGCGGAGTTTATGGCTACACCTTC CASSEIQGGVYGYTF
TRBJ2-7 TRBV7-9 . once TGTTCCAGCAGCTTAGAAAGGGACACCTCCTACGAGCAGTACTTC CSSSLERDTSYEQYF
TRBJ1-2 TRBV2 TRBD1 . TGTGCCAGCAGTGGCTGGGACAGGGGGCTAGAGGGCTACACCTTC CASSGWDRGLEGYTF
TRBJ2-6 TRBV14 . . TGTGCCAGCAGCCAGCCCGGGGCTGGGGCCAACGTCCTGACTTTC CASSQPGAGANVLTF
TRBJ2-2 TRBV4-1 TRBD2 . TGCGCCAGCAGCCCCGGGACTAGCGGGAGAACCGGGGAGCTGTTTTTT CASSPGTSGRTGELFF
TRBJ2-5 TRBV4-1 TRBD2 . TGCGCCAGCAGCCAAGAACGATCCGCGGGAGTAGCTCAAGAGACCCAGTACTTC CASSQERSAGVAQETQYF
TRBJ1-4 TRBV6-1 TRBD1 . TGTGCCAGCAGTGAGGGACAGAATGAAAAACTGTTTTTT CASSEGQNEKLFF
TRBJ1-5 TRBV30 . . TGTGCCTGGAGTGTAACGCCTAATAGCAATCAGCCCCAGCATTTT CAWSVTPNSNQPQHF
TRBJ1-1 TRBV30 . . TGTGCCTGGAGTTTCCCGACAGCGAACACTGAAGCTTTCTTT CAWSFPTANTEAFF
TRBJ2-1 TRBV9 TRBD2 few TGTGCCAGCAGCCCGGCGGGAGGAGGGGACAATGAGCAGTTCTTC CASSPAGGGDNEQFF
TRBJ2-7 TRBV5-1 TRBD2 . TGCGCCAGCAGCTTCCCCGGGACTAGTGACGAGCAGTACTTC CASSFPGTSDEQYF
TRBJ2-1 TRBV19 TRBD2 . TGTGCCAGTAGCAGGACTAGCGGGGAAGGAGTGAATGAGCAGTTCTTC CASSRTSGEGVNEQFF
TRBJ2-3 TRBV7-2 . . TGTGCCAGCAGCTTAGCGCCCGGAGATACGCAGTATTTT CASSLAPGDTQYF
TRBJ1-5 TRBV6-1 TRBD1 few TGTGCCAGCTTTACAGGGGATAGCAATCAGCCCCAGCATTTT CASFTGDSNQPQHF
TRBJ1-1 TRBV10-2 . . TGCGCCAGCAGTGCCTCCCTAACCATATCTGAAGCTTTCTTT CASSASLTISEAFF
TRBJ1-2 TRBV6-6 . . TGTGCCAGCAGTTACTCGATCAGGGTTGACTATGGCTACACCTTC CASSYSIRVDYGYTF
TRBJ1-3 TRBV2 . . TGTGCCAGCAGCCAGGACACCTTCTCTGGAAACACCATATATTTT CASSQDTFSGNTIYF
TRBJ2-7 TRBV28 . . TGTGCCAGCAGTTTAGAGGGCTACGAGCAGTACTTC CASSLEGYEQYF
TRBJ2-7 TRBV27 TRBD1 . TGTGCCAGCAGTAGTGACAGGGGGGCGCCTAGGCAGTACTTC CASSSDRGAPRQYF
TRBJ2-4 TRBV2 TRBD2 . TGTGCCAGCGGGGAGGGTAGCGGGAGAGTGAAAAACATTCAGTACTTC CASGEGSGRVKNIQYF
TRBJ2-5 TRBV19 TRBD2 . TGTGCCAGTAGTATCATAGCGGGAGAGACCCAGTACTTC CASSIIAGETQYF
TRBJ2-1 TRBV4-1 . . TGCGCCAGCAGCCAAGAAACGACTTACTACAATGAGCAGTTCTTC CASSQETTYYNEQFF
TRBJ2-5 TRBV5-1 . . TGCGCCAGCAGCCCGGTTGCCAGGGTAGGGGAGACCCAGTACTTC CASSPVARVGETQYF
TRBJ2-5 TRBV4-1 TRBD1 . TGCGCCAGCAGCCACAATTACAGGGGCACCTACCAAGAGACCCAGTACTTC CASSHNYRGTYQETQYF
TRBJ1-1 TRBV19 TRBD1 . TGTGCCAGTAGTTTCAGGGGGCCGGGCACTGAAGCTTTCTTT CASSFRGPGTEAFF
TRBJ1-1 TRBV9 . . TGTGCCAGCAGCGTATTTTCGGGTCTGGGGGCCTCAGCTTTCTTT CASSVFSGLGASAFF
TRBJ1-2 TRBV9 TRBD1 . TGTGCCAGCAGCGTCCGGGACAGTCGTTATGGCTACACCTTC CASSVRDSRYGYTF
TRBJ2-1 TRBV4-1 . . TGCGCCAGCACCCTTACCAGCGGTCACTCCTACAATGAGCAGTTCTTC CASTLTSGHSYNEQFF
TRBJ2-3 TRBV15 . few TGTGCCACCAGCAGAGAGAGTTCGGCTTCCCTTTGGAGGACAGATACGCAGTATTTT CATSRESSASLWRTDTQYF
TRBJ1-1 TRBV19 . . TGTGCCAGTAGTACGAGGAACACTGAAGCTTTCTTT CASSTRNTEAFF
TRBJ2-1 TRBV2 . . TGTGCCAGCAGTGATAGAGGCTCTCAGTTTTACAATGAGCAGTTCTTC CASSDRGSQFYNEQFF
TRBJ1-2 TRBV7-9 TRBD1 . TGTGCCAGCAGCTTAGGCAGGGGGACAACCTATGGCTACACCTTC CASSLGRGTTYGYTF
TRBJ2-5 TRBV10-3 TRBD2 . TGTGCCATCAGCCCCGGACTAGCGGGAGAGGGAGAGACCCAGTACTTC CAISPGLAGEGETQYF
TRBJ2-6 TRBV5-1 TRBD1 . TGCGCCAGCAGCTTGAGGGACAGGGGAAGGACTGGGGCCAACGTCCTGACTTTC CASSLRDRGRTGANVLTF
TRBJ2-2 TRBV30 TRBD1 . TGTGCCTGGAGACACCGAGGGACAGGGGGGACCGGGGAGCTGTTTTTT CAWRHRGTGGTGELFF
TRBJ2-5 TRBV15 TRBD1 . TGTGCCACCAAGTCGGACAGGGGGCAGGAGACCCAGTACTTC CATKSDRGQETQYF
TRBJ2-1 TRBV2 . . TGTGCCAGCAGTGCAGGTAGCGTCGGCAATGAGCAGTTCTTC CASSAGSVGNEQFF
TRBJ2-5 TRBV30 TRBD1 . TGTGCCTGGAGTGTAAAGGGGGCTGGGGAGACCCAGTACTTC CAWSVKGAGETQYF
TRBJ2-3 TRBV10-1 TRBD2 once TGCGCCAGCTCGGGCGGGAGTGCGTCTAAGACAGATACGCAGTATTTT CASSGGSASKTDTQYF
TRBJ2-7 TRBV7-9 . . TGTGCCAGCAGCCCCGGCCCACTAATAGGACAATACGAGCAGTACTTC CASSPGPLIGQYEQYF
TRBJ1-1 TRBV7-9 . . TGTTCCAGCAGCCTCAATGGGCCCTCTGAAGCTTTCTTT CSSSLNGPSEAFF
TRBJ1-2 TRBV6-4 . . TGTGCCAGCAGTGACTCGAATGTAGGGAGAGGTGGCTACACCTTC CASSDSNVGRGGYTF
TRBJ2-7 TRBV28 TRBD2 . TGTGCCAGCAGTTTTCTCCGGCTAGCGGGAGATTACGAGCAGTACTTC CASSFLRLAGDYEQYF
TRBJ2-2 TRBV5-6 . . TGTGCCAGCAGCTTGGCAAGGCGGCCGAACACCGGGGAGCTGTTTTTT CASSLARRPNTGELFF
TRBJ2-7 TRBV5-1 . few TGCGCCAGCAGCTTGGCCGCAGGGTCTAAGGACGAGCAGTACTTC CASSLAAGSKDEQYF
TRBJ2-1 TRBV7-9 . . TGTGCCAGCAGCTTACTCGGGGAGCAGTTCTTC CASSLLGEQFF
TRBJ2-3 TRBV7-9 TRBD2 few TGTGCCAGCAGCTTCCGGACTAGCGGTAGCACAGATACGCAGTATTTT CASSFRTSGSTDTQYF